These 23 T cell receptor beta chains share one sample of origin, sequenced in a study of regulatory T cells in long-lasting Graves disease. The authors built TCR beta libraries using iRepertoire HTBI primers and Arm-PCR of CDR3 regions. Each CDR3 protein is one row after TCRdb ran MiXCR on the multiplex PCR reads. The repertoire holds more than 400,000 distinct CDR3 sequences, with 16% as singletons. The time point here: newly diagnosed GD, antithyroid drugs for less than 3 months. Preparation of the TCR library used RNA extracted from PBMCs. This same sample was also part of a study on T cells in Graves' hyperthyroidism and ophthalmopathy.

Material: peripheral blood mononuclear cells (PBMCs), obtained at new diagnosis, from a patient treated with antithyroid drugs. These receptors all come from a woman in her twenties or thirties with Graves disease.

This clonotype occurred many times. This chain links TRBV18 with TRBJ2-3, with 7 bases identical to TRBD2. CDR1 is KGHSH, CDR2 LQKENI, per germline. J lost 2 bases, V lost 0 bases, and 11 bases had no gene match. The CDR3 covers 18 residues. CDR3 sequence: CASSPPIGAGAFTDTQYF. The CDR3 region has the DNA TGTGCCAGCTCACCACCAATAGGGGCGGGAGCGTTCACAGATACGCAGTATTTT.

There are many counts of this clonotype. At one boundary the junction diverges from the germline segment, which might be a read error. This chain connects TRBV5-1 to TRBJ2-7; D gene unclear. The CDR3 totals 13 residues. CDR1 is SGHRS and CDR2 is YFSETQ in the germline V gene. CDR3 nucleotide sequence: TGTGCCAGCAGCTTAGGGCAATCCTACGAGCAGTACTTC. It is translated as CASSLGQSYEQYF. The full variable domain, its missing parts supplied by reference TRBV5-1 and TRBJ2-7, is KAGVTQTPRYLIKTRGQQVTLSCSPISGHRSVSWYQQTPGQGLQFLFEYFSETQRNKGNFPGRFSGRQFSNSRSEMNVSTLELGDSALYLCASSLGQSYEQYFGPGTRLTVT.

Only a few counts were recorded for this clonotype. The genes are TRBV15 and TRBJ1-2; TRBD1 aligns across 9 bases. Per germline, CDR1 LNHNV and CDR2 YYDKDF (reference sequence). This CDR3 has 14 amino acids. The J segment lost 7 bases and the V segment lost 6 bases, leaving 9 bases of the junction unmatched. As DNA, the CDR3 is TGTGCCACCAGAGACAGGGGGTCGGGTTTTGGCTACACCTTC. Translated: CATRDRGSGFGYTF.

V and J are TRBV12-3 or TRBV12-4 and TRBJ1-5; tentatively, D is TRBD1 (6 bases). CDR3 length equals 18 residues. V was shortened by 5 bases and J by 0 bases, with 20 bases between the two germline ends. DNA of the CDR3: TGTGCCAGCAGTCCTGACAGCGGGGGGCCCTATAGCAATCAGCCCCAGCATTTT. Its translation is CASSPDSGGPYSNQPQHF.

This clonotype was recorded a few times. The chain carries TRBV20-1 and TRBJ2-7; D gene ambiguous. V was cut by 5 bases and J by 0 bases, with 11 bases left in between. Germline values: CDR1 DFQATT, CDR2 SNEGSKA (reference sequence). CDR3 length: 13 amino acids. CDR3 DNA sequence: TGCAGTGCTCTGAACGAAGACTCCTACGAGCAGTACTTC. As protein: CSALNEDSYEQYF.

This clonotype was counted ten times or more. J is TRBJ1-1 and V is TRBV11-2; D perhaps matches TRBD1 (6 bases). V was pared by 2 bases and J by 2 bases, with 18 bases between. The length of the CDR3 is 17 residues. Germline CDR1 is SGHAT and CDR2 is FQNNGV. In DNA form, the CDR3 reads TGTGCCAGCAGCTTAAGATTCCGGGCTGGGGGCAACACTGAAGCTTTCTTT. Translation gives CASSLRFRAGGNTEAFF.

This clonotype was counted ten times or more. The V and J genes are TRBV6-5 and TRBJ2-7, with D perhaps assigned TRBD1 or TRBD2 (5 bases each). CDR1 is MNHEY and CDR2 is SVGAGI in the germline V gene. Between the trimmed V and J ends, which lost 3 bases and 2 bases, there was a span of 11 bases. The CDR3 contains 14 residues. The CDR3 region has the DNA TGTGCCAGCAGTTATTGGGACGGACCCTACGAGCAGTACTTC. Its protein product is CASSYWDGPYEQYF.

This clonotype was seen ten or more times. The chain employs TRBV12-3 or TRBV12-4 and TRBJ2-7; D is uncertain. The CDR3 is made up of 16 amino acids. V dropped 0 bases and J dropped 5 bases, with 17 bases sitting between them. DNA of the CDR3: TGTGCCAGCAGTTTAGCGTATCGTCGGAGTACCGACGAGCAGTACTTC. It specifies CASSLAYRRSTDEQYF.

Worth noting for this clonotype: It may be a read error: a sequence one base away is much more abundant. The chain couples TRBV12-3 or TRBV12-4 to TRBJ2-1, with 12 bases fitting TRBD2. V was pared by 5 bases and J by 2 bases, with 4 bases of the junction left unmatched. The length of the CDR3 is 16 residues. The CDR3, as DNA: TGTGCCAGCAGTACTAGCGGGAGGAGAACCTACAATGAGCAGTTCTTC. It codes for CASSTSGRRTYNEQFF.

This clonotype turned up a few times. The chain links TRBV29-1 to TRBJ2-7, with 8 bases identical to TRBD2. Germline V gives CDR1 SQVTM, CDR2 ANQGSEA. Trimming took 1 base from V and 6 from J; bases not matched to a gene: 8. The CDR3 is made up of 14 amino acids. The CDR3 loop reads CSVEGTSQRFEQYF. DNA of the CDR3: TGCAGCGTTGAAGGGACTAGCCAGCGTTTCGAGCAGTACTTC.

There are many counts of this clonotype. The chain links TRBV6-2 or TRBV6-3 to TRBJ1-6; a possible D gene is TRBD1 (6 bases). The CDR3 covers 15 residues. Trimming removed 2 bases from V and 7 bases from J, with 12 bases in between. Germline CDR1 reads MNHEY; CDR2 reads SVGEGT. CDR3 nucleotides: TGTGCCAGCAGTTACGCCGGACAGCCAAATTCACCCCTCCACTTT. This gives the protein CASSYAGQPNSPLHF.

About this clonotype itself: A read error may explain this, as a much larger clone is one base away. The CDR3 region is CAVRRSGLSQPQHF. The CDR3 coding sequence is TGTGCCGTCCGACGGTCCGGACTCAGTCAGCCCCAGCATTTT. This rearrangement joins TRBV28 to TRBJ1-5, with unresolved D. CDR1 and CDR2 from the germline V gene are MDHEN and SYDVKM. The CDR3 extends over 14 amino acids. The ends were cut back, 11 bases at V and 6 bases at J, with 20 bases in the middle.

This clonotype occurred a few times. The rearrangement joins TRBV29-1 to TRBJ2-1; D may be TRBD2 (6 bases). Germline V lookup: CDR1 SQVTM, CDR2 ANQGSEA. V was pared by 1 base and J by 5 bases, with 12 bases between. The CDR3 is 14 amino acids. The DNA of the CDR3 is TGCAGCGTTGAAGGGAGGGCCTCGGACAATGAGCAGTTCTTC. It specifies CSVEGRASDNEQFF.

This clonotype was observed at least ten times. The chain links TRBV28 to TRBJ2-1, with D possibly matching TRBD2 (6 bases). CDR1 is MDHEN and CDR2 is SYDVKM in the germline V gene. The CDR3 is made up of 13 amino acids. Trimming shortened V by 8 bases and J by 7 bases, and 15 bases separated the two germline ends. The CDR3 loop is CASRGTAANEQFF. Here the CDR3 DNA reads TGTGCCAGCCGCGGGACGGCAGCTAATGAGCAGTTCTTC. The complete variable domain, with remaining parts taken from reference TRBV28 and TRBJ2-1, reads DVKVTQSSRYLVKRTGEKVFLECVQDMDHENMFWYRQDPGLGLRLIYFSYDVKMKEKGDIPEGYSVSREKKERFSLILESASTNQTSMYLCASRGTAANEQFFGPGTRLTVL.

This clonotype was seen more than once but under ten times. The chain recombines TRBV12-3 or TRBV12-4 with TRBJ2-1; 9 bases fit TRBD2. This CDR3 comprises 14 residues. The ends lost 6 bases at V and 5 bases at J; junction bases unmatched: 5. The DNA of the CDR3 is TGTGCCAGCAGCAGACTAGCGGCGGACAATGAGCAGTTCTTC. Residues: CASSRLAADNEQFF.

DNA of the CDR3: TGTGCCTGGAGCGGACAGGGGGATGGCTACACCTTC. It translates to CAWSGQGDGYTF. The rearrangement joins TRBV30 to TRBJ1-2; 10 bases map to TRBD1. Unmatched junction bases numbered 1, after V lost 3 bases and J lost 6 bases. CDR3 size: 12 residues. From germline, CDR1 is GTSNPN and CDR2 SVGIG (reference sequence).

This clonotype showed up just a few times. J is TRBJ2-4 and V is TRBV20-1; 8 positions agree with TRBD2. CDR1 is DFQATT and CDR2 is SNEGSKA in the germline V gene (reference sequence). The junction had 11 bases not matched to a gene; V was cut back by 1 base and J by 0 bases. The CDR3 runs to 18 residues. The CDR3 bases are TGCAGTGCTAGAGTTCGAGCGGGAGAGTACCTAGCCAAAAACATTCAGTACTTC. Its translation is CSARVRAGEYLAKNIQYF.

This clonotype was counted at least ten times. V and J are TRBV7-2 and TRBJ2-3; a possible D gene is TRBD2 (5 bases). CDR3 length: 15 residues. Germline V gene sequence: CDR1 SGHTA, CDR2 FQGNSA. The V and J ends lost 2 bases and 3 bases respectively, with 12 bases between them. The DNA of the CDR3 is TGTGCCAGCAGCTTATCGGCAAGAGGGACAGATACGCAGTATTTT. As protein: CASSLSARGTDTQYF.

This clonotype was detected ten times or more. This CDR3 is CASSPQVGATEAFF. CDR3 in DNA: TGCGCCAGCAGCCCTCAGGTCGGGGCTACTGAAGCTTTCTTT. V usage is TRBV5-1 and J usage is TRBJ1-1; D is possibly TRBD1 (5 bases). The CDR3 is 14 residues long. CDR1 is SGHRS, CDR2 YFSETQ, per germline. Trimming stripped 4 bases from V and 5 bases from J, with 15 bases between.

This clonotype has a count of ten or more. V gene TRBV20-1 combines with J gene TRBJ2-3; 7 bases line up with TRBD2. The CDR3 is 13 residues long. In germline, CDR1 is DFQATT, CDR2 SNEGSKA (reference sequence). V was pared by 2 bases and J by 8 bases, with 7 bases of the junction left unmatched. The CDR3 loop reads CSARFIGEGTQYF. CDR3 coding DNA: TGCAGTGCTAGATTTATAGGGGAGGGTACGCAGTATTTT.

This clonotype was picked up many times. This chain's CDR3 is CASSPRGSGSTEQFF. The CDR3, as DNA: TGTGCCAGTAGTCCCCGCGGTAGCGGGAGTACTGAGCAGTTCTTC. The rearrangement joins TRBV19 to TRBJ2-1; 9 nucleotides match TRBD2. The junction had 11 bases not matched to a gene; V was cut back by 5 bases and J by 9 bases. The CDR3 runs 15 residues. Germline CDR1 is LNHDA and CDR2 is SQIVND (reference sequence). The variable domain in full, completed from reference TRBV19 and TRBJ2-1, reads DGGITQSPKYLFRKEGQNVTLSCEQNLNHDAMYWYRQDPGQGLRLIYYSQIVNDFQKGDIAEGYSVSREKKESFPLTVTSAQKNPTAFYLCASSPRGSGSTEQFFGPGTRLTVL.

In this sample, this clonotype turned up many times. This rearrangement joins TRBV2 to TRBJ1-5, with TRBD1 as a possible D gene (5 bases). The CDR3 runs 15 residues. Germline assignment: CDR1 SNHLY and CDR2 FYNNEI. V dropped 3 bases and J dropped 6 bases, with 15 bases sitting between them. CDR3 sequence: CASSDTTLRGQPQHF. DNA of the CDR3: TGTGCCAGCAGTGATACCACGTTGAGGGGTCAGCCCCAGCATTTT.

This clonotype was picked up many times. This chain uses TRBV27 with TRBJ1-1; 7 nucleotides align to TRBD1. Trimming took 6 bases from V and 4 from J; bases not matched to a gene: 11. The germline gives CDR1 MNHEY, CDR2 SMNVEV (reference sequence). The CDR3 spans 15 residues. CDR3 sequence (DNA): TGTGCCAGCAGCCCCCGACAGGGCTTTACCACTGAAGCTTTCTTT. It codes for CASSPRQGFTTEAFF.